The 3 T cell receptor beta chains given below trace back to one sample, sequenced in a study of T cell repertoires in cytomegalovirus infection. For these receptors, no antigen is known. TCRdb re-derived calls from the reads in MiXCR, one entry per CDR3 protein. The sample consists of fewer than 850,000 distinct CDR3 sequences, around 29% of them appearing once. The material was cultured CD8+ T cells from PBMCs, obtained from culture after CMV antigen stimulation. The receptors stem from a human donor in good health (CMV status not recorded). Some clones in this sample may be carry-over from other donors' samples.

The chain links TRBV7-6 to TRBJ2-3; a possible D gene is TRBD1 (6 bases). The germline V gene has CDR1 SGHVS and CDR2 FNYEAQ. The CDR3 has 15 amino acids. V was cut by 7 bases and J by 1 base, with 15 bases left in between. The CDR3 sequence is CASTFYRQGTDTQYF. The CDR3 DNA follows: TGTGCCAGCACCTTTTATCGACAGGGCACAGATACGCAGTATTTT. Looking up the rest from reference TRBV7-6 and TRBJ2-3 gives the full variable domain: GAGVSQSPRYKVTKRGQDVALRCDPISGHVSLYWYRQALGQGPEFLTYFNYEAQQDKSGLPNDRFSAERPEGSISTLTIQRTEQRDSAMYRCASTFYRQGTDTQYFGPGTRLTVL.

This clonotype has at least ten counts. The chain recombines TRBV7-6 with TRBJ2-5; tentative D call: TRBD2 (6 bases). Between the trimmed V and J ends, which lost 5 bases and 2 bases, there was a span of 12 bases. The CDR3 is made up of 14 amino acids. CDR1 is SGHVS and CDR2 is FNYEAQ in the germline V gene. The chain's CDR3 is CASSPGTFQETQYF. Written as DNA, the CDR3 is TGTGCCAGCAGCCCTGGGACTTTTCAAGAGACCCAGTACTTC.

This clonotype was counted between two and nine times. The genes are TRBV6-6 and TRBJ1-1; a weak D match, TRBD1 (6 bases). V lost 5 bases and J lost 0, with 13 bases in between. This CDR3 is 15 amino acids long. Germline CDR1 MNHNY, CDR2 SVGAGI (reference sequence). CDR3 sequence reads: CASSRPRGMNTEAFF. Here the CDR3 DNA reads TGTGCCAGCAGTCGCCCGAGGGGGATGAACACTGAAGCTTTCTTT.